In its sample, the clone carrying this T cell receptor (beta chain) was seen once. Antigen unknown. This record belongs to a study of TIL therapy for anti-PD-1-resistant metastatic lung cancer. General observations from the study: Treatment-naive, never-smoker and oncogene-addicted patients were overrepresented in this highly selected cohort.

Time point specified: pre-treatment sample, taken before nivolumab and TIL therapy. The CDR3 has 15 amino acids. The V gene's germline CDR1 is SGHTA and CDR2 FQGNSA. V lost 4 bases and J lost 5; bases outside the gene matches: 9. Sequencing used immunoSEQ v3. Survey-level samples got roughly 1.9 million read pairs; deep-level samples got about 4.5-6.5 million. Produced via immunoSEQ multiplex PCR; TCRdb's table is partial and in-frame only. The table shows just over 20,000 clones, with over 70% occurring only once. This rearrangement joins TRBV7-2 to TRBJ2-7; 9 nucleotides line up with TRBD2. This TCR derives from a person aged 25 to 79 with non-small cell lung cancer. The sample was blood, taken at baseline. DNA for the CDR3: TGTGCCAGCAGCTCCCAGGCGGGAGGGCCCAACGAGCAGTACTTC. Translating gives CASSSQAGGPNEQYF.